The source of this TCR beta chain is a study of cytomegalovirus exposure and HLA in healthy donors. The germline CDR1 and CDR2 sequences are SGHNT and YYREEE (reference sequence). V was trimmed by 2 bases and J by 1 base, leaving 5 bases between them. This CDR3 spans 13 amino acids. The PCR contained 60 Vbeta and 13 Jbeta primers. The protocol was immunoSEQ multiplex PCR, while the TCRdb copy is restricted to in-frame clones and leaves out a portion. The repertoire holds 110,000 to 150,000 clones, with 70% to 80% as singletons. Of note for this clone: Its antigen remains unknown.

Findings and caveats of the study: Fewer N-insertions (relative to the roughly 670-donor mean) were reportedly seen in an Asian-associated ancestry cluster in a later analysis.

The sample was PBMCs. This chain links TRBV5-4 with TRBJ2-3; D not resolved. The TCR comes from a female donor in good health and CMV-seronegative. The CDR3 spells CASSFYGTDTQYF. The CDR3, as DNA: TGTGCCAGCAGCTTTTATGGCACAGATACGCAGTATTTT.